The text below deals with one T cell receptor beta chain. Germline CDR1 and CDR2: SGHRS and YFSETQ. V lost 4 bases and J lost 3; bases outside the gene matches: 6. This CDR3 is 15 amino acids long. The data belong to a study of blood T cell repertoires in COVID-19. TCRdb's copy holds only in-frame clones and misses some; the assay was immunoSEQ multiplex PCR. The repertoire holds fewer than 250,000 clones, with 75% to 85% as singletons. The chain links TRBV5-1 to TRBJ1-4; TRBD1 matches 7 bases. Input material: peripheral blood. The clonotype originates from a woman aged 45-59 years with acute or convalescent COVID-19. DNA for the CDR3: TGCGCCAGCAGCATAGACAGGGAGCCTAATGAAAAACTGTTTTTT. Translation: CASSIDREPNEKLFF.